This entry describes one T cell receptor beta chain. The antigen remains unidentified. V trimming: 1 base; J trimming: 4 bases; junction bases outside the gene matches: 8. The CDR3 length is 16 residues. The V gene's germline CDR1 is MGHDK and CDR2 SYGVNS. Per-sample PBMC isolation yielded at least 7 million cells. This sample was taken from a study of blood T cells in healthy people across ages. Whole-study findings and limits: Percentage of naive T cells showed a strong correlation with TCR beta diversity.

The authors ran a second PCR of about 6 to 11 cycles using a sample-barcoded 5' primer and a J-beta primer mix. TCRdb re-called the 5' RACE reads with MiXCR, one entry per CDR3 protein. This table has 1.5 million to 2 million distinct CDR3 sequences, around half appearing once. The chain combines TRBV25-1 with TRBJ2-7; TRBD1 agrees at 9 bases. This TCR was recovered from a woman in her 40s in good health. Sequencing used blood. CDR3 DNA: TGTGCCAGCAGTGAATTCCCTGGGACAGGGAGGTACGAGCAGTACTTC. It specifies CASSEFPGTGRYEQYF.